This is a list of T cell receptor beta chains from one sample in a study of shared clonotypes between healthy human individuals. Using immunoSEQ multiplex PCR, the repertoire was profiled, and TCRdb retains in-frame clones only, with some absent. Altogether around 1 million clones are present, 76% being singletons, with the ten largest covering around 1.4%. The sequenced sample was memory CD4+ T cells sorted from blood. The receptors here all came from a man aged 18 to 30 in good health. The CDR3 runs from the conserved cysteine through the conserved F or W. Fields, in order: D gene, clone size, V gene, J gene, CDR3 DNA, CDR3 protein. The D gene is left open where the match is weak. A clone size is listed for some rows: how often the clone was seen (once, few, many), or a class if it is expanded.

D: TRBD1
size: .
V: TRBV5-1
J: TRBJ2-3
DNA: TGCGCCAGCAGCGTTGGGACAGGGGGAGATACGCAGTATTTT
CDR3: CASSVGTGGDTQYF

D: .
size: .
V: TRBV6-6
J: TRBJ1-1
DNA: TGTGCCAGCAGGGACAAGGAAGCTTTCTTT
CDR3: CASRDKEAFF

D: .
size: .
V: TRBV19
J: TRBJ1-5
DNA: TGTGCCAGTACCCCCGACAGAGCATCCCAATATCGCAATCAGCCCCAGCATTTT
CDR3: CASTPDRASQYRNQPQHF

D: .
size: few
V: TRBV2
J: TRBJ1-4
DNA: TGTGCCAGCAGTGAAGTCGGTTGGGGGGGCGCAGATGAAAAACTGTTTTTT
CDR3: CASSEVGWGGADEKLFF

D: .
size: once
V: TRBV5-5
J: TRBJ1-6
DNA: TGTGCCAGCAGCTTAAATGGCGGAAATTCACCCCTCCACTTT
CDR3: CASSLNGGNSPLHF

D: .
size: .
V: TRBV9
J: TRBJ1-1
DNA: TGTGCCAGCAGCGTAAGTTCAGAGGCCCCAAAGGCTTTCTTT
CDR3: CASSVSSEAPKAFF

D: TRBD1
size: .
V: TRBV9
J: TRBJ1-6
DNA: TGTGCCAGCAGCGGACAGGGGGCTTCACCCCTCCACTTT
CDR3: CASSGQGASPLHF

D: .
size: .
V: TRBV5-1
J: TRBJ1-6
DNA: TGCGCCAGCAGCTTGGGGGGGAGTAATTCACCCCTCCACTTT
CDR3: CASSLGGSNSPLHF

D: TRBD2
size: .
V: TRBV28
J: TRBJ2-1
DNA: TGTGCCAGCAGTCTTAGCGGGGGCGACTACAATGAGCAGTTCTTC
CDR3: CASSLSGGDYNEQFF

D: TRBD2
size: .
V: TRBV9
J: TRBJ2-5
DNA: TGTGCCAGCAGCCCGGGACTAGCGGGGGGGAACGCCCAAGAGACCCAGTACTTC
CDR3: CASSPGLAGGNAQETQYF

D: .
size: .
V: TRBV6-5
J: TRBJ2-7
DNA: TGTGCCAGCAGTAAACCTCAGGGTGGGCAGTACTTC
CDR3: CASSKPQGGQYF

D: TRBD1
size: .
V: TRBV5-1
J: TRBJ2-7
DNA: TGCGCCAGCAGCATGACAGGGACCTACGAGCAGTACTTC
CDR3: CASSMTGTYEQYF

D: .
size: .
V: TRBV6-5
J: TRBJ1-2
DNA: TGTGCCAGCAGTCTGGACAGCTATGGCTACACCTTC
CDR3: CASSLDSYGYTF

D: TRBD1
size: few
V: TRBV28
J: TRBJ1-4
DNA: TGTGCCAGCAGTCAAATCACAGGGGGAACTAATGAAAAACTGTTTTTT
CDR3: CASSQITGGTNEKLFF

D: .
size: .
V: TRBV5-6
J: TRBJ1-5
DNA: TGTGCCAGCAGCTTGGCCCAACGGAATGATTATAGCAATCAGCCCCAGCATTTT
CDR3: CASSLAQRNDYSNQPQHF

D: .
size: .
V: TRBV11-2
J: TRBJ2-7
DNA: TGTGCCAGCAGCTTAATAAGGTCTAACGGGCAGTACTTC
CDR3: CASSLIRSNGQYF

D: .
size: .
V: TRBV18
J: TRBJ1-1
DNA: TGTGCCAGCTCACCCGGGGTATCGAACACTGAAGCTTTCTTT
CDR3: CASSPGVSNTEAFF

D: .
size: .
V: TRBV6-5
J: TRBJ1-1
DNA: TGTGCCAGCAGTTACCAAGGGAGGGTAGCCACTGAAGCTTTCTTT
CDR3: CASSYQGRVATEAFF

D: .
size: .
V: TRBV7-2
J: TRBJ2-1
DNA: TGTGCCAGCAGCCTCCAGGGGACCCCGTACAATGAGCAGTTCTTC
CDR3: CASSLQGTPYNEQFF

D: TRBD1
size: .
V: TRBV28
J: TRBJ1-5
DNA: TGTGCCAGCAGTTTAACAGGGGCCAACAATCAGCCCCAGCATTTT
CDR3: CASSLTGANNQPQHF

D: .
size: .
V: TRBV7-2
J: TRBJ2-1
DNA: TGTGCCAGCAGCCGCAGGGATGAGCAGTTCTTC
CDR3: CASSRRDEQFF

D: TRBD1
size: .
V: TRBV5-4
J: TRBJ1-1
DNA: TGTGCCAGCAGCGTAACAGGGGTGAACACTGAAGCTTTCTTT
CDR3: CASSVTGVNTEAFF